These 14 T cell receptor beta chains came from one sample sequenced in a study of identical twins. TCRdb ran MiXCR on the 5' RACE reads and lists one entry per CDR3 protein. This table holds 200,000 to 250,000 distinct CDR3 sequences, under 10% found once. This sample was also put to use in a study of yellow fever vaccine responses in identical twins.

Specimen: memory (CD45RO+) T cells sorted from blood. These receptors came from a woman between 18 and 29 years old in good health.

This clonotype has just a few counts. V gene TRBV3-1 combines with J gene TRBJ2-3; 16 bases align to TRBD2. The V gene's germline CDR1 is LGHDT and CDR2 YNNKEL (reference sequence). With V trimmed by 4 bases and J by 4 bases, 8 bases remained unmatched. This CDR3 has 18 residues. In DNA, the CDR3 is TGTGCCAGCAGCCGATCGAAGGGACTAGCGGGAGGGGCAGATACGCAGTATTTT. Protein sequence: CASSRSKGLAGGADTQYF.

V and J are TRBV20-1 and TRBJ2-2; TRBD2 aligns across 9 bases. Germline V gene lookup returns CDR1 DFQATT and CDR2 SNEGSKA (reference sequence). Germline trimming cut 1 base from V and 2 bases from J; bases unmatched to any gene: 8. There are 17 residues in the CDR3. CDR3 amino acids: CSARVRLAGPNTGELFF. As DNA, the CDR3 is TGCAGTGCTAGAGTCAGGCTAGCGGGACCAAACACCGGGGAGCTGTTTTTT.

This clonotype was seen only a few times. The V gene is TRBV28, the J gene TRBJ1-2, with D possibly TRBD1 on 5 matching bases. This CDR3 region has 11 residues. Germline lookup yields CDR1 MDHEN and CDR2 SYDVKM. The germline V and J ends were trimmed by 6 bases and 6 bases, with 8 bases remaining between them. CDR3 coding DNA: TGTGCCAGCAGCCTCAGGGATGGCTACACCTTC. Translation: CASSLRDGYTF.

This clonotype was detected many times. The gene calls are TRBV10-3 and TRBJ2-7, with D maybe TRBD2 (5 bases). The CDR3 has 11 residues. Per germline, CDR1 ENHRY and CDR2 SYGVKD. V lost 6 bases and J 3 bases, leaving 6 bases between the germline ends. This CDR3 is CAIREDYEQYF. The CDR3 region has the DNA TGTGCCATCAGGGAGGACTACGAGCAGTACTTC.

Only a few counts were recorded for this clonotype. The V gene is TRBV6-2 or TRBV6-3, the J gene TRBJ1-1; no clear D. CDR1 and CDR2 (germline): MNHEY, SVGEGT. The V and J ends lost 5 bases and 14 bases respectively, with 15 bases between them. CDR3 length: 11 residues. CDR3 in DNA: TGTGCCAGCAGTCGCCCCGTACAGACCTTCTTT. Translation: CASSRPVQTFF.

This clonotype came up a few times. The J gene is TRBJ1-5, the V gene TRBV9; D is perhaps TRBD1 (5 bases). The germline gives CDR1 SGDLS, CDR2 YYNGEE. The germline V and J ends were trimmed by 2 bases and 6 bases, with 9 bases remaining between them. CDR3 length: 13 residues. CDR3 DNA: TGTGCCAGCAGCGTCGAGGGGTTTCAGCCCCAGCATTTT. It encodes CASSVEGFQPQHF.

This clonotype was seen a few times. The DNA for the CDR3 is TGTGCCAGCAGCTTAGATTGGGTGACTAGCGGGAGGGCGTTCTACAATGAGCAGTTCTTC. Translating gives CASSLDWVTSGRAFYNEQFF. The chain has TRBV11-2 and TRBJ2-1; TRBD2 matches at 14 bases. The CDR3 length is 20 residues. The trim removed 0 bases at V and 3 bases at J, leaving 10 bases unmatched. CDR1 is SGHAT, CDR2 FQNNGV, per germline.

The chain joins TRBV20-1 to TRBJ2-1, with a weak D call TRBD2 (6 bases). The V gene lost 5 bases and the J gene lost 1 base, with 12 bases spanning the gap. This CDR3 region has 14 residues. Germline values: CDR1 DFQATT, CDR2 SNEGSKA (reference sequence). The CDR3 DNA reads TGCAGTGCTGACCGCGGGGAATCCTACAATGAGCAGTTCTTC. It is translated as CSADRGESYNEQFF.

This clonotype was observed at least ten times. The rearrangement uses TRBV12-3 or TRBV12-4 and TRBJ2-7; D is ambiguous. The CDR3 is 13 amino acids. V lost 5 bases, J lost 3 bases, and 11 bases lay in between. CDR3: CASSLGPYYEQYF. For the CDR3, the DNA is TGTGCCAGCAGTCTGGGCCCCTACTACGAGCAGTACTTC.

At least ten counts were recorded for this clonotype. The CDR3 bases are TGTGCCAGCAGCCAGACAGGGGGGGGAACCGGGGAGCTGTTTTTT. Translated: CASSQTGGGTGELFF. This chain uses TRBV7-3 with TRBJ2-2; 9 bases map to TRBD1. There are 15 residues in the CDR3. Trimming at V came to 5 bases and at J to 5 bases, leaving 6 bases not matched to a gene. Germline CDR1 SGHTA, CDR2 FQGTGA.

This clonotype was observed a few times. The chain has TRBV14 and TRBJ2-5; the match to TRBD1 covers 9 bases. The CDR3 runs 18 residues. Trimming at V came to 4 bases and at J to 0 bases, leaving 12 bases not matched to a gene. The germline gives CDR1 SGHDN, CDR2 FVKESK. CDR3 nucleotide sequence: TGTGCCAGCAGCCCCCGGACAGGGGCAGAACTGTACCAAGAGACCCAGTACTTC. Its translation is CASSPRTGAELYQETQYF.

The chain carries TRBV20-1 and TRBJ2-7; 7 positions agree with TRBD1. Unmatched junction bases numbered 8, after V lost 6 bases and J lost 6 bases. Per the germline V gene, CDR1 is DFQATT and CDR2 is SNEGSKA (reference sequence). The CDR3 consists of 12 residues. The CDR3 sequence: CSAEGTGAEQYF. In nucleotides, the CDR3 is TGCAGTGCAGAAGGAACAGGGGCCGAGCAGTACTTC.

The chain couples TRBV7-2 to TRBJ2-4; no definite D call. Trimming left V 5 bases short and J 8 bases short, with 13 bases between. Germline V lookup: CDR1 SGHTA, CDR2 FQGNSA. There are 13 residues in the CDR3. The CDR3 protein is CASSPYPRDIQYF. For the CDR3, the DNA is TGTGCCAGCAGCCCATACCCCCGGGACATTCAGTACTTC.

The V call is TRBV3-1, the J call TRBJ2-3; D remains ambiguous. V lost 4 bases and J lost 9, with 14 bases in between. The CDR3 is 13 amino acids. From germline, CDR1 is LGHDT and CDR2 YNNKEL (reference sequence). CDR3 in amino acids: CASSRPPGYTQYF. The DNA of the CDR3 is TGTGCCAGCAGCCGACCCCCCGGGTACACGCAGTATTTT.